This entry concerns a single T cell receptor (beta chain). No antigen is known for it. The study used a library that attached unique molecular identifiers to individual cDNA molecules. TCRdb independently ran MiXCR on the RACE reads; one entry per CDR3 protein. The table has 100,000 or so distinct CDR3 sequences, less than 35% seen once. Time point defined: patch test 3, about 24 weeks after DPC sensitization. Treatment here: therapeutic diphenylcyclopropenone sensitization with weekly scalp DPC. This record comes from a study of human T cells and chemical hapten exposure. Across the whole study: Weekly scalp doses of diphenylcyclopropenone were given to patients during the roughly 25-week study. The patch tests put 0.01% DPC on the skin of the upper back and were read 6 days later.

This CDR3 spans 15 amino acids. Germline V gene data show CDR1 as SGHVS and CDR2 as FQNEAQ. Trimming at V came to 4 bases and at J to 7 bases, leaving 9 bases not matched to a gene. General observations from the study: Patch test scores rose with PT1 expanded TCR counts, a positive correlation.

The input for sequencing was whole blood, taken in connection with sensitization to the hapten diphenylcyclopropenone (DPC). This clonotype originated in a man aged 40-49 years with alopecia areata. Some clones in this sample may be carry-over from other donors' samples. V is TRBV7-8 and J is TRBJ2-1; 8 bases are shared with TRBD2. Written as DNA, the CDR3 is TGTGCCAGCAGCTCAATGGGACTAGGGCCTAATGAGCAGTTCTTC. The encoded protein is CASSSMGLGPNEQFF. The full variable domain, completed using reference TRBV7-8 and TRBJ2-1, is GAGVSQSPRYKVAKRGQDVALRCDPISGHVSLFWYQQALGQGPEFLTYFQNEAQLDKSGLPSDRFFAERPEGSVSTLKIQRTQQEDSAVYLCASSSMGLGPNEQFFGPGTRLTVL.